This TCR beta chain was documented in a study of blood T cell repertoires in COVID-19. Study-level background: Whether acute or convalescent, the COVID-19 samples came from the United States, Italy and Spain.

Sequencing was performed with immunoSEQ multiplex PCR; in TCRdb, only in-frame clones are kept and a portion is missing. There are around 310,000 clones in the sample; 88% occur only once, and 4% lies in the top ten. V lost 2 bases and J lost 12; bases outside the gene matches: 4. The CDR3 contains 13 residues. Germline V CDR1 and CDR2: KGHSH, LQKENI. This clone was seen just once. This sequence originates from a woman aged 50 to 60 with active or convalescent COVID-19. This chain links TRBV18 with TRBJ2-4; 10 bases are a match to TRBD2. The sample was peripheral blood. Here the CDR3 reads CASSPSTSGTQYF. The CDR3 DNA is TGTGCCAGCTCACCATCAACTAGCGGGACTCAGTACTTC.